Following are 27 T cell receptor beta chains from one sample sequenced in a study of Ad26.COV2.S vaccination and SARS-CoV-2 variants listed by TCRdb under 2021. The label giving this sample's treatment or condition can be read as: roughly 20 received Ad26.COV2.S at low or high dose, single or two shots; several received placebo; per-sample allocation not given. For vaccine and placebo recipients, repertoires were sequenced using samples collected on day 63 after the first injection. The library was prepared using the immunoSEQ multiplex PCR assay. TCRdb retrieved this table from immuneACCESS and kept in-frame rearrangements only. Not all clones are present; in checked studies, unresolved V genes account for under half, and no reason is known for the remainder. The sample table records about 470,000 clones; less than 95% of these occur just once. The ten largest account for about 4.4% of the sample.

The material sequenced was peripheral blood, taken in a trial of Ad26.COV2.S vaccine versus placebo. These TCRs come from a person aged 18-60 years who received the Ad26.COV2.S COVID-19 vaccine or a placebo.

The rearrangement joins TRBV6-5 to TRBJ2-2; D may match TRBD1 or TRBD2 (5 bases each). Trimming left V 11 bases short and J 0 bases short, with 13 bases between. This CDR3 has 14 residues. Germline CDR1 reads MNHEY; CDR2 reads SVGAGI. CDR3 coding DNA: TGTGCCTCAGAGAGGGGATCGAACACCGGGGAGCTGTTTTTT. Its translation: CASERGSNTGELFF.

The chain employs TRBV13 and TRBJ2-7; 8 nucleotides line up with TRBD2. Trimming at V came to 2 bases and at J to 4 bases, leaving 10 bases not matched to a gene. The CDR3 is 16 residues long. CDR1 and CDR2 (germline): PRHDT, FYEKMQ (reference sequence). The CDR3 loop reads CASSLWGASGSYEQYF. In DNA form, the CDR3 reads TGTGCCAGCAGCTTATGGGGGGCTAGCGGGTCATACGAGCAGTACTTC.

The DNA for the CDR3 is TGCGCCAGCAGCTCTGGCCCGGCTAGCGGGATCTACGAGCAGTACTTC. This translates into CASSSGPASGIYEQYF. V gene TRBV5-1 combines with J gene TRBJ2-7; 9 bases match TRBD2. Germline CDR1 SGHRS, CDR2 YFSETQ. CDR3 length: 16 amino acids. J was trimmed by 3 bases and V by 3 bases; bases with no gene match: 10.

With respect to this clone: One end of the junction varies from germline; a read error may be responsible. The V call is TRBV11-2, the J call TRBJ1-5; D gene uncertain. This CDR3 has 15 amino acids. Germline-derived CDR1 and CDR2 are SGHAT and FQNNGV. Here the CDR3 reads CASSIDGGSGQPQHF. In DNA, the CDR3 is TGTGCCAGCAGCATAGATGGAGGGTCGGGTCAGCCCCAGCATTTT.

The gene calls are TRBV5-5 and TRBJ2-2; D remains ambiguous. Germline assignment: CDR1 SGHKS and CDR2 YYEKEE (reference sequence). The CDR3 length is 15 residues. The V gene lost 0 bases and the J gene lost 4 bases, with 10 bases spanning the gap. CDR3 loop: CASSLGQVRTGELFF. In DNA, the CDR3 is TGTGCCAGCAGCTTGGGGCAGGTCCGCACCGGGGAGCTGTTTTTT.

The J gene is TRBJ2-7, the V gene TRBV2, with 11 nucleotides matching TRBD2. Losses at the gene ends were 7 bases for V and 5 bases for J; bases not matched to a gene: 7. The CDR3 extends over 14 amino acids. Germline V CDR1 and CDR2: SNHLY, FYNNEI. CDR3 sequence reads: CASNLAGGGDEQYF. The CDR3 DNA reads TGTGCCAGCAACCTAGCGGGAGGAGGGGACGAGCAGTACTTC. The full variable domain, its missing parts supplied by reference TRBV2 and TRBJ2-7, is EPEVTQTPSHQVTQMGQEVILRCVPISNHLYFYWYRQILGQKVEFLVSFYNNEISEKSEIFDDQFSVERPDGSNFTLKIRSTKLEDSAMYFCASNLAGGGDEQYFGPGTRLTVT.

The CDR3 protein is CALGLAGGGNEQFF. DNA of the CDR3: TGTGCCTTAGGACTAGCGGGGGGAGGGAATGAGCAGTTCTTC. The chain carries TRBV15 and TRBJ2-1, with 14 bases aligning to TRBD2. The CDR3 totals 14 residues. Germline CDR1 LNHNV, CDR2 YYDKDF (reference sequence). The ends lost 11 bases at V and 7 bases at J; junction bases unmatched: 7.

V gene TRBV21-1 combines with J gene TRBJ2-3; TRBD2, the table's D call, lacks a check against the DNA. TRBV21-1 is a pseudogene. The length of the CDR3 is 18 residues. DNA for the CDR3: TGTGCCAGCAGAAAAAGGAGACTAGCGGGAGGGGGCACAGATACGCAGTATTTT. Encoded protein: CASRKRRLAGGGTDTQYF.

Only one count was recorded for this clone. The chain is built from TRBV9 and TRBJ2-1; 7 bases are shared with TRBD2. CDR1 is SGDLS, CDR2 YYNGEE, per germline. The CDR3 totals 17 residues. V shed 2 bases, J shed 0 bases, and the junction held 8 bases outside the gene matches. This CDR3 is CASSVRLAESSYNEQFF. The CDR3 DNA follows: TGTGCCAGCAGCGTGAGGCTAGCGGAGAGCTCCTACAATGAGCAGTTCTTC. Looking up the rest from reference TRBV9 and TRBJ2-1 gives the full variable domain: DSGVTQTPKHLITATGQRVTLRCSPRSGDLSVYWYQQSLDQGLQFLIQYYNGEERAKGNILERFSAQQFPDLHSELNLSSLELGDSALYFCASSVRLAESSYNEQFFGPGTRLTVL.

This chain uses TRBV18 with TRBJ2-3, with D unclear. The germline V and J ends were trimmed by 2 bases and 5 bases, with 20 bases remaining between them. The CDR3 sequence is 17 residues long. Germline-derived CDR1 and CDR2 are KGHSH and LQKENI. The CDR3 bases are TGTGCCAGCTCACCAGCCCAGGTGCGGATTCCGGGAGATACGCAGTATTTT. This codes for CASSPAQVRIPGDTQYF.

The chain is built from TRBV9 and TRBJ2-1, with TRBD2 matching over 10 bases. After removal of 3 bases from V and 3 bases from J, the junction contained 12 bases not matched to a gene. The germline CDR1 and CDR2 sequences are SGDLS and YYNGEE. The CDR3 has 18 amino acids. The CDR3 DNA sequence: TGTGCCAGCAGCGCACTAAGCGGGAGGGCGGGGTTCTACAATGAGCAGTTCTTC. It encodes CASSALSGRAGFYNEQFF.

The V call is TRBV28, the J call TRBJ1-1; TRBD1 aligns across 8 bases. Trimming cost V 6 bases and J 2 bases; bases outside gene matches: 5. The CDR3 totals 14 residues. Germline loops: CDR1 MDHEN, CDR2 SYDVKM. The CDR3, as DNA: TGTGCCAGCAGCCTGGGACAGGCCAACACTGAAGCTTTCTTT. The encoded protein is CASSLGQANTEAFF.

V gene TRBV7-3 combines with J gene TRBJ2-3; perhaps D is TRBD1 or TRBD2 (6 bases each). Germline CDR1 is SGHTA and CDR2 is FQGTGA. Trimming left V 0 bases short and J 0 bases short, with 16 bases between. This CDR3 contains 18 residues. CDR3: CASSLTNVGGASTDTQYF. The CDR3 bases are TGTGCCAGCAGCTTAACGAACGTCGGGGGCGCTAGCACAGATACGCAGTATTTT.

This chain connects TRBV6-2 or TRBV6-3 to TRBJ2-1, with D uncertain. V gave up 0 bases and J gave up 2 bases, with 8 bases separating them. CDR1 is MNHEY and CDR2 is SVGEGT in the germline V gene. The CDR3 has 15 amino acids. The CDR3 loop is CASSYSQPPYNEQFF. CDR3 nucleotide sequence: TGTGCCAGCAGTTACTCCCAGCCCCCCTACAATGAGCAGTTCTTC.

This CDR3 reads CASSLAGDSWKSPLHF. CDR3 DNA sequence: TGTGCCAGCAGCTTAGCAGGGGACAGCTGGAAATCACCCCTCCACTTT. This rearrangement joins TRBV7-9 to TRBJ1-6, with 7 bases lining up with TRBD1. Germline CDR1 is SEHNR and CDR2 is FQNEAQ (reference sequence). Losses at the gene ends were 0 bases for V and 10 bases for J; bases not matched to a gene: 9. CDR3 length: 16 residues. The variable domain in full, with the rest retrieved from reference TRBV7-9 and TRBJ1-6, is DTGVSQNPRHKITKRGQNVTFRCDPISEHNRLYWYRQTLGQGPEFLTYFQNEAQLEKSRLLSDRFSAERPKGSFSTLEIQRTEQGDSAMYLCASSLAGDSWKSPLHFGNGTRLTVT.

The V and J genes are TRBV6-2 or TRBV6-3 and TRBJ1-1; tentatively, D is TRBD1 (5 bases). V was trimmed by 2 bases and J by 7 bases, leaving 11 bases between them. The CDR3 is made up of 13 amino acids. Germline CDR1 is MNHEY and CDR2 is SVGEGT. The CDR3 region is CASSYRPGNEAFF. CDR3 coding DNA: TGTGCCAGCAGTTACCGGCCAGGGAATGAAGCTTTCTTT.

The V and J genes are TRBV11-2 and TRBJ1-3; D gene unclear. V was shortened by 5 bases and J by 3 bases, with 20 bases between the two germline ends. This CDR3 spans 17 amino acids. Germline CDR1 and CDR2: SGHAT and FQNNGV. Here the CDR3 reads CASSPFKMTAGGNTIYF. CDR3 bases: TGTGCCAGCAGCCCTTTCAAAATGACCGCCGGTGGAAACACCATATATTTT.

The rearrangement joins TRBV28 to TRBJ2-1; TRBD2 matches at 13 bases. V shed 5 bases and J 5 bases; nucleotides not matched to a gene: 3. The CDR3 covers 15 residues. CDR1 is MDHEN, CDR2 SYDVKM, per germline. The CDR3 region has the DNA TGTGCCAGCAGTCATGGGACTAGCGGGAACAATGAGCAGTTCTTC. Amino acids: CASSHGTSGNNEQFF.

The chain carries TRBV27 and TRBJ1-5; TRBD1 is a possible D gene (5 bases). V was trimmed by 5 bases and J by 0 bases, leaving 14 bases between them. CDR3 size: 16 residues. The germline CDR1 and CDR2 sequences are MNHEY and SMNVEV (reference sequence). This chain's CDR3 is CASSPGGAPSNQPQHF. The CDR3 coding sequence is TGTGCCAGCAGTCCCGGGGGAGCCCCTAGCAATCAGCCCCAGCATTTT.

This rearrangement joins TRBV7-8 to TRBJ1-1; 9 nucleotides agree with TRBD1. The CDR3 is 17 residues long. Germline values: CDR1 SGHVS, CDR2 FQNEAQ. V lost 5 bases to trimming and J lost 4 bases; unmatched junction nucleotides: 14. In nucleotides, the CDR3 is TGTGCCAGCAGCCTCATGGGGACAGGGATATTGGGCACTGAAGCTTTCTTT. The encoded protein is CASSLMGTGILGTEAFF.

This chain connects TRBV10-3 to TRBJ2-5; D call uncertain. Germline V lookup: CDR1 ENHRY, CDR2 SYGVKD. V lost 8 bases to trimming and J lost 4 bases, with 8 bases between them. The CDR3 is 11 residues long. The CDR3 DNA reads TGTGCCATCGGGTTAGGAGAGACCCAGTACTTC. This encodes CAIGLGETQYF.

The chain carries TRBV20-1 and TRBJ2-4; 8 positions agree with TRBD1. V dropped 3 bases and J dropped 6; count of bases not matched to a gene: 10. The CDR3 covers 15 residues. CDR1 and CDR2 (germline): DFQATT, SNEGSKA (reference sequence). CDR3 sequence: CSASRDRMDLNIQYF. CDR3 in DNA: TGCAGTGCTAGTCGGGACAGGATGGACTTAAACATTCAGTACTTC.

V usage is TRBV28 and J usage is TRBJ2-2; a possible D gene is TRBD2 (6 bases). Trimming shortened V by 3 bases and J by 13 bases, and 15 bases separated the two germline ends. The length of the CDR3 is 13 residues. Germline values: CDR1 MDHEN, CDR2 SYDVKM. CDR3 amino acids: CASSFSGGSVLFF. CDR3 sequence (DNA): TGTGCCAGCAGTTTTAGTGGGGGGTCGGTGCTGTTTTTT.

DNA of the CDR3: TGTGCCAGCAGTCCCGACAGGGTTGGGACCTACGAGCAGTACTTC. This sequence encodes CASSPDRVGTYEQYF. The chain is built from TRBV27 and TRBJ2-7; 7 nucleotides match TRBD1. V dropped 5 bases and J dropped 2; count of bases not matched to a gene: 9. Germline assignment: CDR1 MNHEY and CDR2 SMNVEV (reference sequence). This CDR3 is 15 amino acids long.

The chain couples TRBV27 to TRBJ2-3; D gene unclear. Germline loops: CDR1 MNHEY, CDR2 SMNVEV (reference sequence). The CDR3 runs to 11 residues. Deletions cut 9 bases from V and 6 bases from J, with 10 bases between. CDR3 DNA sequence: TGTGCCAGTTCCGAGGCGGATACGCAGTATTTT. It translates to CASSEADTQYF.

The chain couples TRBV7-9 to TRBJ2-7; TRBD1 is a possible D gene (6 bases). The ends were cut back, 4 bases at V and 5 bases at J, with 21 bases in the middle. The germline gives CDR1 SEHNR, CDR2 FQNEAQ (reference sequence). The CDR3 runs 16 residues. The CDR3 sequence is CASSSFWTALSHEQYF. CDR3 DNA: TGTGCCAGCAGCTCGTTCTGGACAGCTTTGAGTCACGAGCAGTACTTC.

The chain joins TRBV13 to TRBJ2-7; D is perhaps TRBD1 (6 bases). The ends were cut back, 0 bases at V and 6 bases at J, with 9 bases in the middle. Looked up from germline, CDR1 is PRHDT and CDR2 is FYEKMQ (reference sequence). This CDR3 contains 13 residues. The CDR3 reads CASSLGRGGEQYF. CDR3 coding DNA: TGTGCCAGCAGCTTAGGCAGGGGTGGCGAGCAGTACTTC.